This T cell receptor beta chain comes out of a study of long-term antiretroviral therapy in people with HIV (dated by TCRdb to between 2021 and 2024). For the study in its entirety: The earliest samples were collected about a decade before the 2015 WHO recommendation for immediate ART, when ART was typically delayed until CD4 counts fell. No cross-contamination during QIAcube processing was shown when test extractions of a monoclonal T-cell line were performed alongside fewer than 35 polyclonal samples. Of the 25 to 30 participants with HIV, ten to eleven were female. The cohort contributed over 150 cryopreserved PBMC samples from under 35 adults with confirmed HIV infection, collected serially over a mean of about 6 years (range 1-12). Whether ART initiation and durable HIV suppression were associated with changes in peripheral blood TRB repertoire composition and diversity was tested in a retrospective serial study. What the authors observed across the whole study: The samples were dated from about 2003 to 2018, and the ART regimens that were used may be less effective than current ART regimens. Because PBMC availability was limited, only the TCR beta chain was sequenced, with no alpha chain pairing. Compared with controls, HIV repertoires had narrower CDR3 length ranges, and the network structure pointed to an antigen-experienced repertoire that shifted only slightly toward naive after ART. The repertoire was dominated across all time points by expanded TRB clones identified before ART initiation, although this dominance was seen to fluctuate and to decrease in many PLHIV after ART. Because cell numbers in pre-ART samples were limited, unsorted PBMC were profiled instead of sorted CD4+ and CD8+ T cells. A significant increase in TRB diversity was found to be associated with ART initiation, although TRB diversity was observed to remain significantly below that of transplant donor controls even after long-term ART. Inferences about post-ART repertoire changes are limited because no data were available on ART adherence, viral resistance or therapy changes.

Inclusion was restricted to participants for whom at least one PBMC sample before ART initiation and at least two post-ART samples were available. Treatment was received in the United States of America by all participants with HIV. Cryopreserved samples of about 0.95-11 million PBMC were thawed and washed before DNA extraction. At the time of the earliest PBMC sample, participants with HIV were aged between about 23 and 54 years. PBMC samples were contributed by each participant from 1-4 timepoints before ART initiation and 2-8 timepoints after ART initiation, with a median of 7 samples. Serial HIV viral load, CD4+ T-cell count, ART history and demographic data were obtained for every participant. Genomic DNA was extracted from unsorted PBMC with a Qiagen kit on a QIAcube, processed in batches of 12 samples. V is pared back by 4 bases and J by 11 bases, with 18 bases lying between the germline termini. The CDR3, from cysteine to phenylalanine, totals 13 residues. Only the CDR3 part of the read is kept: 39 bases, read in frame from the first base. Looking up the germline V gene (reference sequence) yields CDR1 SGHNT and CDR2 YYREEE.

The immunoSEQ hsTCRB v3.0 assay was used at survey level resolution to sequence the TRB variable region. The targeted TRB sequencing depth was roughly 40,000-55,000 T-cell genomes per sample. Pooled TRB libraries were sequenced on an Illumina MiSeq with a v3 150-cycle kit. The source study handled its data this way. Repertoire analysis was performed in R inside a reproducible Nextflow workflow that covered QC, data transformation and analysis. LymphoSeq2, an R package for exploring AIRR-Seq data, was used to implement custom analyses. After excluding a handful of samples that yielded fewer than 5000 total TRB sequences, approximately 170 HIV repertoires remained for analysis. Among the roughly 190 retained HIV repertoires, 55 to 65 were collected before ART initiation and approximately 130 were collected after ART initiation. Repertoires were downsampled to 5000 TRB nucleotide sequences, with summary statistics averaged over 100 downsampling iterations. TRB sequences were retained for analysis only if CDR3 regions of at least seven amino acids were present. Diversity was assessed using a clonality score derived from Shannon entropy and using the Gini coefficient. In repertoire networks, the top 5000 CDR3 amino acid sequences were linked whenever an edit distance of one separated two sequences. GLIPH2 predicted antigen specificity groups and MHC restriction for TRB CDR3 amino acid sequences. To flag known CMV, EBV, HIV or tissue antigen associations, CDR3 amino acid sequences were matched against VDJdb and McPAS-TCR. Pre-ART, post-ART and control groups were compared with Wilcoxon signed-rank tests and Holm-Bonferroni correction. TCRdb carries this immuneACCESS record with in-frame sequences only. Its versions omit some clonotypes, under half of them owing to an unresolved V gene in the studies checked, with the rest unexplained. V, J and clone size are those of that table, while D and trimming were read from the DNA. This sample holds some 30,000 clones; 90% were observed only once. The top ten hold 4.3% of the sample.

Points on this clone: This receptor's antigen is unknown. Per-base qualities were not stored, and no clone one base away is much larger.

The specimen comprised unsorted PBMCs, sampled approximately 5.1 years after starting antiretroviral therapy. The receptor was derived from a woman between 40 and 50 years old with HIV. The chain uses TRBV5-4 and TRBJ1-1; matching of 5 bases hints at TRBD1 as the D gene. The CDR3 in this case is CASSPGRREEAFF. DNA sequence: TGTGCCAGCAGCCCGGGACGGCGAGAGGAGGCTTTCTTT.